Presented here are 7 T cell receptor beta chains from one specimen sequenced in a study of blood T cell repertoires in COVID-19. The protocol was immunoSEQ multiplex PCR, while the TCRdb copy is restricted to in-frame clones and leaves out a portion. Of roughly 400,000 clones listed, around 90% are singletons. Sequences were obtained from PBMCs or T cells enriched from blood (not recorded which). Every receptor here comes from a woman aged 40 to 50 with acute COVID-19.

V is TRBV24-1 and J is TRBJ2-1; no firm D call. Germline V CDR1 and CDR2: KGHDR, SFDVKD. V lost 2 bases, J lost 4 bases, and 11 bases lay in between. This CDR3 region has 15 residues. CDR3 in amino acids: CATSDSGAGYNEQFF. The CDR3 nucleotides read TGTGCCACCAGTGATTCAGGCGCCGGATACAATGAGCAGTTCTTC.

This chain joins TRBV6-4 and TRBJ1-2, with TRBD1 identical over 8 bases. V trimming: 8 bases; J trimming: 1 base; junction bases outside the gene matches: 6. This CDR3 has 14 amino acids. Germline CDR1 MRHNA, CDR2 SNTAGT. CDR3 bases: TGTGCCAGCGGATATACAGGGGGTAACTATGGCTACACCTTC. As protein: CASGYTGGNYGYTF.

This chain links TRBV10-3 with TRBJ1-1, with D unresolved. There are 14 residues in the CDR3. Deletions cut 4 bases from V and 1 base from J, with 10 bases between. Germline CDR1 reads ENHRY; CDR2 reads SYGVKD. The CDR3, as DNA: TGTGCCATCAGTGCGCAGGTAGAGAACACTGAAGCTTTCTTT. Its translation is CAISAQVENTEAFF.

The chain is built from TRBV12-5 and TRBJ2-3; TRBD1 matches at 7 bases. Germline V gene data show CDR1 as LGHNT and CDR2 as FRNRAP. Losses at the gene ends were 6 bases for V and 2 bases for J; bases not matched to a gene: 14. This CDR3 comprises 17 residues. This CDR3 reads CASGTRQGWKHTDTQYF. CDR3 bases: TGTGCTAGTGGCACTCGACAGGGCTGGAAACACACAGATACGCAGTATTTT. Full variable domain (outside the CDR3, taken from reference TRBV12-5 and TRBJ2-3): DARVTQTPRHKVTEMGQEVTMRCQPILGHNTVFWYRQTMMQGLELLAYFRNRAPLDDSGMPKDRFSAEMPDATLATLKIQPSEPRDSAVYFCASGTRQGWKHTDTQYFGPGTRLTVL.

This sequence joins TRBV6-5 and TRBJ2-4; a weak D match, TRBD1 (5 bases). CDR1 and CDR2 from the germline V gene are MNHEY and SVGAGI. Trimming stripped 6 bases from V and 7 bases from J, with 10 bases between. The CDR3 runs to 12 residues. The CDR3: CASSDSNNIQYF. The CDR3 nucleotides are TGTGCCAGCAGCGACAGCAATAACATTCAGTACTTC.

The V call is TRBV15, the J call TRBJ1-2, with 8 bases that match TRBD1. Trimming cost V 0 bases and J 8 bases; bases outside gene matches: 8. This CDR3 comprises 15 residues. Germline CDR1 is LNHNV and CDR2 is YYDKDF (reference sequence). The CDR3 nucleotides are TGTGCCACCAGCAGAGACCCGGGACAGGTCTACGGCTACACCTTC. It specifies CATSRDPGQVYGYTF.

V is TRBV5-4 and J is TRBJ2-7; D unclear. Germline V gives CDR1 SGHNT, CDR2 YYREEE (reference sequence). Trimming pared 0 bases from V and 4 bases from J, leaving 5 bases between. The CDR3 covers 12 residues. The CDR3 DNA reads as TGTGCCAGCAGCTTGGATCAGTACGAGCAGTACTTC. It codes for CASSLDQYEQYF.